Listed here are 8 T cell receptor beta chains from one sample, sequenced in a study of CD4 and CD8 cells across lung adenocarcinoma regions. In TCRdb, the PCR reads were re-called with MiXCR into one record per CDR3 protein. The sample has around 20,000 distinct CDR3 sequences, roughly 50% seen once; the top ten hold roughly 29%. What was sequenced was CD8+ T cells from the center of a lung tumor. Every receptor here comes from a female donor with lung adenocarcinoma. The CD4 and CD8 labels of this study may be unreliable.

This clonotype was observed many times. The chain employs TRBV10-3 and TRBJ1-2; 9 bases agree with TRBD1. With V trimmed by 3 bases and J by 5 bases, 4 bases remained unmatched. The CDR3 has 14 residues. The germline gives CDR1 ENHRY, CDR2 SYGVKD. The CDR3 is CAISEQTGGYGYTF. CDR3 DNA sequence: TGTGCCATCAGTGAACAGACAGGGGGTTATGGCTACACCTTC.

This sequence joins TRBV6-1 and TRBJ2-1; D uncertain. The CDR3 is 13 amino acids. V was pared by 8 bases and J by 11 bases, with 19 bases between. In germline, CDR1 is MNHNS, CDR2 SASEGT. CDR3 sequence reads: CASEAESTNKQFF. The CDR3 DNA reads as TGTGCCAGCGAGGCTGAGAGCACAAATAAGCAGTTCTTC.

The sample holds many counts of this clonotype. V is TRBV6-1 and J is TRBJ1-1; weak D call: TRBD1 (6 bases). This CDR3 has 16 amino acids. Trimming stripped 5 bases from V and 4 bases from J, with 20 bases between. The germline gives CDR1 MNHNS, CDR2 SASEGT. CDR3 bases: TGTGCCAGCAGTCCCTATGGCGGGCAGGGGAGCACTGAAGCTTTCTTT. It specifies CASSPYGGQGSTEAFF.

As for this clonotype: The junction departs from germline at one end; a sequencing error may be responsible. This chain connects TRBV7-2 to TRBJ2-3, with TRBD2 identical over 10 bases. The CDR3 length is 15 residues. Germline CDR1 reads SGHTA; CDR2 reads FQGNSA. CDR3 sequence reads: CVSSSQAGGADTQYF. The CDR3 DNA reads TGTGTCAGCAGCTCCCAAGCGGGAGGGGCAGATACGCAGTATTTT.

Details on this clonotype: Just one base apart from a much larger clone, this may be a read error. The chain carries TRBV6-1 and TRBJ2-5; 7 bases map to TRBD2. Near its end, the DNA agrees better with TRBJ2-1, so the J call may be wrong. CDR3 length: 14 residues. Germline values: CDR1 MNHNS, CDR2 SASEGT. As DNA, the CDR3 is TGTGCCAGCAGTGGTACTAGCGCCCAAGAGACCCAGTTCTTC. It translates to CASSGTSAQETQFF.

The chain has TRBV6-1 and TRBJ2-5; no firm D call. The J call may be incorrect, as the DNA end agrees better with TRBJ2-7. The CDR3 runs to 11 residues. The germline V gene has CDR1 MNHNS and CDR2 SASEGT. CDR3 DNA: TGTGCCAGCAGCCTTTTGGACGAGCAGTACTTC. It is translated as CASSLLDEQYF.

The rearrangement links TRBV5-8 to TRBJ2-3; D is ambiguous. The CDR3 has 13 residues. Germline V lookup: CDR1 SGHTS, CDR2 YDEGEE. V lost 2 bases to trimming and J lost 0 bases, with 4 bases between them. CDR3 sequence reads: CASSFQSTDTQYF. The CDR3 bases are TGTGCCAGCAGCTTCCAGAGCACAGATACGCAGTATTTT.

This clonotype is categorized as medium-sized. The J gene is TRBJ2-1, the V gene TRBV6-1; possibly TRBD1 for D (5 bases). V gave up 7 bases and J gave up 1 base, with 14 bases separating them. CDR1 is MNHNS and CDR2 is SASEGT in the germline V gene. The CDR3 spans 15 residues. Here the CDR3 reads CASTLGAGSYNEQFF. CDR3 sequence (DNA): TGTGCCAGCACCCTAGGGGCAGGATCCTACAATGAGCAGTTCTTC.